The subject of this entry is one T cell receptor beta chain. The sample originates from a study of cytomegalovirus exposure and HLA in healthy donors. CDR1 is SGHRS, CDR2 YFSETQ, per germline. V trimming: 1 base; J trimming: 0 bases; junction bases outside the gene matches: 14. There are 19 residues in the CDR3. PCR amplification relied on 60 Vbeta primers (plus 13 Jbeta primers). Method: immunoSEQ multiplex PCR; TCRdb's copy keeps in-frame clones and lacks some. The sample holds about 120,000 clones, around three quarters seen once. Sequencing used PBMCs. This chain joins TRBV5-1 and TRBJ1-2; 8 bases map to TRBD1. The TCR comes from a human donor in good health. The CDR3 coding sequence is TGCGCCAGCAGCTTGAGGTCGAGACAGGGGCTTGTTCCTAACTATGGCTACACCTTC. Protein sequence: CASSLRSRQGLVPNYGYTF.